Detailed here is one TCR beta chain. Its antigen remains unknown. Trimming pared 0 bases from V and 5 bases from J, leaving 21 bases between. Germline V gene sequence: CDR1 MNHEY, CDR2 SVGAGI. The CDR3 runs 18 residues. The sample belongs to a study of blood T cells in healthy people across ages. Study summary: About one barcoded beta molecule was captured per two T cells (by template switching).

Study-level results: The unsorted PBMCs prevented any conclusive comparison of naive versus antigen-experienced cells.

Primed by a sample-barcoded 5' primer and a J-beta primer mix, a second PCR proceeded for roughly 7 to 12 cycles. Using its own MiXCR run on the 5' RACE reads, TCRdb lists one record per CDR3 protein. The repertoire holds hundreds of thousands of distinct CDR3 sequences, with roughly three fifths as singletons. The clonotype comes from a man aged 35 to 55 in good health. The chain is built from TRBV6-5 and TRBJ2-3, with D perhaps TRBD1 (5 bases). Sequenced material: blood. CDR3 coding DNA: TGTGCCAGCAGTTACTCGATTTTACCCATCCCGGACAAAGATACGCAGTATTTT. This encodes CASSYSILPIPDKDTQYF.